This T cell receptor (beta chain) was captured by sequencing in a study of blood T cell repertoires in COVID-19. Study at large: Nucleic acid was either cDNA or gDNA, and it came from T cells, B-cell-depleted T cells, or PBMCs.

Trimming stripped 5 bases from V and 4 bases from J, with 12 bases between. Germline CDR1 and CDR2: SGHRS and YFSETQ. The CDR3 spans 13 residues. In the authors' methods: From reference gene primer amplification, estimates of nucleated cell counts were derived. Profiled with immunoSEQ multiplex PCR; TCRdb holds only in-frame clones, not every one. Clone size and V and J calls were adopted from that table, with D and trimming inferred from the DNA. The sample comprises just over 80,000 clones, around 86% of which are singletons, and about 45% rests with the top ten. Input material: peripheral blood. The receptor's source is a man older than 75 with acute or convalescent COVID-19. The chain is built from TRBV5-1 and TRBJ1-1, with D maybe TRBD1 (5 bases). The CDR3 DNA follows: TGCGCCAGCAGTCAAGGGGTGGGCACTGAAGCTTTCTTT. Translating it yields CASSQGVGTEAFF.